Listed below are T cell receptor beta chains from one sample, sequenced in a study of cytomegalovirus exposure and HLA in healthy donors. Produced via immunoSEQ multiplex PCR; TCRdb's table is partial and in-frame only. This sample yields about 190,000 clones, of which roughly four fifths are seen a single time; 2.5% to 4% belongs to the top ten. Sequenced material: PBMCs. These receptor sequences come from a woman aged 25 to 39 in good health and CMV-seropositive. CDR3s include the opening cysteine and the closing phenylalanine or tryptophan. The D gene is left open where the match is weak. Clone size is stated in some rows and not others, as once, few, many or a class when expanded.

v_call,j_call,d_call,clone_size,cdr3_aa,cdr3_nt
TRBV18,TRBJ2-2,TRBD2,NA,CASSPGLAEVNTGELFF,TGTGCCAGCTCACCGGGACTAGCGGAGGTTAACACCGGGGAGCTGTTTTTT
TRBV29-1,TRBJ1-2,NA,few,CSVGGFPVGGYTF,TGCAGCGTTGGAGGATTTCCCGTAGGTGGCTACACCTTC
TRBV18,TRBJ2-1,NA,NA,CASRGLLSSYNEQFF,TGTGCCAGCCGGGGTCTCCTTAGCTCCTACAATGAGCAGTTCTTC
TRBV11-2,TRBJ2-1,TRBD2,NA,CASSPGLAGVREQFF,TGTGCCAGCAGCCCCGGTCTAGCGGGAGTCAGGGAGCAGTTCTTC
TRBV7-2,TRBJ2-3,TRBD2,NA,CASSLMAGGNPTDTQYF,TGTGCCAGCAGCTTAATGGCGGGAGGGAATCCCACAGATACGCAGTATTTT
TRBV4-1,TRBJ2-3,NA,few,CASSQGQGRHDTQYF,TGCGCCAGCAGCCAGGGGCAGGGAAGGCATGATACGCAGTATTTT
TRBV7-9,TRBJ2-5,TRBD2,NA,CSSSLGPLAEETQYF,TGTTCCAGCAGCTTAGGCCCCCTAGCGGAAGAGACCCAGTACTTC
TRBV28,TRBJ2-7,TRBD2,NA,CASRDGLAAAYEQYF,TGTGCCAGCAGGGACGGACTAGCGGCCGCCTACGAGCAGTACTTC
TRBV5-1,TRBJ2-2,TRBD1,few,CASRQGDTGELFF,TGCGCCAGCAGACAGGGGGACACCGGGGAGCTGTTTTTT
TRBV7-9,TRBJ2-2,TRBD1,NA,CASSLRTGVKTGELFF,TGTGCCAGCAGCTTACGGACAGGGGTAAAGACCGGGGAGCTGTTTTTT
TRBV13,TRBJ2-7,NA,NA,CASSLNANRREQYF,TGTGCCAGCAGCTTAAATGCTAACCGGAGGGAGCAGTACTTC
TRBV6-4,TRBJ2-3,TRBD2,few,CASSELAGSTDTQYF,TGTGCCAGCAGTGAACTAGCGGGGAGCACAGATACGCAGTATTTT
TRBV5-6,TRBJ2-3,TRBD2,few,CASSPGLAEVTDMQYF,TGTGCCAGCAGCCCCGGACTAGCGGAGGTCACAGATATGCAGTATTTT
TRBV6-6,TRBJ2-7,NA,NA,CASSYSASYEQYF,TGTGCCAGCAGTTACTCGGCCTCCTACGAGCAGTACTTC
TRBV2,TRBJ2-1,TRBD2,NA,CASSLTSGSNEQFF,TGTGCCAGCAGTTTGACTAGCGGGAGCAATGAGCAGTTCTTC